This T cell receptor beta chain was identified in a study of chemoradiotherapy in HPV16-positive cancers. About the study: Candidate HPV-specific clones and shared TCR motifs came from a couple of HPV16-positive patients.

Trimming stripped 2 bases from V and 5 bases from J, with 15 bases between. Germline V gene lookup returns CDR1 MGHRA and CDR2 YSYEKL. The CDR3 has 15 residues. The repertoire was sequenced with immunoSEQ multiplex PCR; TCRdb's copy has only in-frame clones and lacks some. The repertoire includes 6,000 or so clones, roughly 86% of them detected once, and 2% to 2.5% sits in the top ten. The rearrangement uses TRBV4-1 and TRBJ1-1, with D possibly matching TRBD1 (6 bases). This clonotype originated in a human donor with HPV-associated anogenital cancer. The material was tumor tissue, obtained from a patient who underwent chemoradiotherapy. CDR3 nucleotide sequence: TGCGCCAGCAGCCAATGGCCGGGACACCCAACTGAAGCTTTCTTT. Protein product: CASSQWPGHPTEAFF.